These 21 T cell receptor beta chains share one sample of origin, sequenced in a study of CXCR3-negative and CXCR3-positive naive CD8 T cells. UMI labels and 5' RACE were used to prepare the TRB cDNA libraries. TCRdb reworked the 5' RACE reads into one entry per CDR3 protein, no DNA. This table lists roughly 71,000 distinct CDR3 sequences. Input material: naive CXCR3- CD8+ T cells from blood. Subset given: CD45RO-CCR7+CD27+CD95- naive CD8+ T cells lacking CXCR3 (TNR3-). All receptors derive from a human donor in good health. Some clones in this sample may be carry-over from other donors' samples.

V is TRBV7-6 and J is TRBJ2-1; absent DNA, TCRdb's TRBD2 call cannot be checked. This CDR3 spans 16 amino acids. In germline, CDR1 is SGHVS, CDR2 FNYEAQ. The CDR3 region is CASSSGTSGDGNEQFF.

The rearrangement joins TRBV28 to TRBJ1-2. The CDR3 has 18 amino acids. Germline loops: CDR1 MDHEN, CDR2 SYDVKM. This CDR3 is CASSPRYPGGDGEYGYTF.

This chain joins TRBV29-1 and TRBJ2-2; the TRBD2 assignment by TCRdb is unverifiable without DNA. Germline values: CDR1 SQVTM, CDR2 ANQGSEA. CDR3 size: 15 residues. This CDR3 reads CSAGGGTGGTGELFF.

V is TRBV28 and J is TRBJ2-1. Germline V CDR1 and CDR2: MDHEN, SYDVKM. CDR3 length: 15 residues. The CDR3 sequence: CASSREWTTTGEQFF.

This sequence joins TRBV4-3 and TRBJ1-1; as DNA is missing, the TRBD1 call by TCRdb cannot be tested. This CDR3 has 13 residues. From germline, CDR1 is LGHNA and CDR2 YSLEER. CDR3 residues: CASSQDREGEAFF.

This chain joins TRBV3-1 and TRBJ1-3; TCRdb calls TRBD1, which cannot be checked without DNA. CDR1 and CDR2 (germline): LGHDT, YNNKEL (reference sequence). The CDR3 extends over 15 amino acids. The CDR3 loop is CASSLDREAGNTIYF.

The chain has TRBV29-1 and TRBJ2-1. The CDR3 sequence is 12 residues long. Looked up from germline, CDR1 is SQVTM and CDR2 is ANQGSEA. The CDR3 spells CSVVSWDNEQFF.

J is TRBJ2-1 and V is TRBV7-3; TCRdb's D call of TRBD1 is untestable without DNA. The CDR3 is 15 residues long. Germline assignment: CDR1 SGHTA and CDR2 FQGTGA. Here the CDR3 reads CASSPVGGWDNEQFF.

This chain joins TRBV5-6 and TRBJ2-7; the D gene TCRdb calls, TRBD2, cannot be checked with no DNA. Germline lookup yields CDR1 SGHDT and CDR2 YYEEEE. This CDR3 spans 14 amino acids. CDR3 sequence reads: CASSLGLVAYEQYF.

CDR3 sequence reads: CASSLRLERLYEQYF. This chain uses TRBV7-8 with TRBJ2-7; the TCRdb D gene call, TRBD2, has no DNA to confirm it. Germline loops: CDR1 SGHVS, CDR2 FQNEAQ. The CDR3 has 15 residues.

The chain is built from TRBV6-2 or TRBV6-3 and TRBJ2-4; the D call from TCRdb, TRBD2, cannot be confirmed without DNA. The CDR3 is 17 amino acids. Germline assignment: CDR1 MNHEY and CDR2 SVGEGT. CDR3 loop: CASNKKTSGGALDIQYF.

The chain combines TRBV7-3 with TRBJ2-1; there is no DNA to check the TCRdb D call of TRBD2. CDR1 and CDR2 (germline): SGHTA, FQGTGA. This CDR3 is 16 amino acids long. CDR3 residues: CASSPYPGGRYNEQFF.

The chain carries TRBV7-9 and TRBJ2-7. Germline lookup yields CDR1 SEHNR and CDR2 FQNEAQ (reference sequence). This CDR3 spans 14 amino acids. The CDR3 protein is CASSFAPLAYEQYF.

The chain uses TRBV14 and TRBJ1-2; TCRdb designates TRBD1, a call that cannot be tested without DNA. The germline CDR1 and CDR2 sequences are SGHDN and FVKESK. The CDR3 extends over 18 amino acids. CDR3 in amino acids: CASSQEAGTGVGDYGYTF.

The chain employs TRBV20-1 and TRBJ2-7; the TRBD2 assignment by TCRdb is unverifiable without DNA. Germline values: CDR1 DFQATT, CDR2 SNEGSKA (reference sequence). The CDR3 extends over 14 amino acids. The CDR3 here is CSASPGLAGYEQYF.

V and J are TRBV28 and TRBJ2-1; TCRdb lists TRBD1, though no DNA is available to test this call. This CDR3 is built from 15 residues. Germline-derived CDR1 and CDR2 are MDHEN and SYDVKM. CDR3 in amino acids: CASSLGQASGNEQFF.

The chain combines TRBV20-1 with TRBJ2-7. CDR1 is DFQATT and CDR2 is SNEGSKA in the germline V gene (reference sequence). The CDR3 runs to 15 residues. The CDR3 here is CSATRLFREPYEQYF.

The chain has TRBV5-1 and TRBJ2-1; TCRdb indicates TRBD2, and absent DNA this call remains unverified. Per the germline V gene, CDR1 is SGHRS and CDR2 is YFSETQ. The CDR3 has 16 amino acids. CDR3 loop: CASSIPRLAGENEQFF. Looking up the rest from reference TRBV5-1 and TRBJ2-1 gives the full variable domain: KAGVTQTPRYLIKTRGQQVTLSCSPISGHRSVSWYQQTPGQGLQFLFEYFSETQRNKGNFPGRFSGRQFSNSRSEMNVSTLELGDSALYLCASSIPRLAGENEQFFGPGTRLTVL.

The V call is TRBV6-4, the J call TRBJ2-2; TCRdb selects TRBD1, and the lack of DNA leaves this call unchecked. CDR3 length: 15 amino acids. CDR1 and CDR2 (germline): MRHNA, SNTAGT. CDR3 in amino acids: CASSHHPGGTGELFF.

This chain links TRBV7-9 with TRBJ2-5; TCRdb designates TRBD1, a call that cannot be tested without DNA. Germline CDR1 is SEHNR and CDR2 is FQNEAQ (reference sequence). This CDR3 has 14 residues. The chain's CDR3 is CASSFGGSQETQYF.

The CDR3 sequence is CAKRGGINEKLFF. The chain joins TRBV5-7 to TRBJ1-4. TRBV5-7 is marked as an open reading frame, function uncertain. This CDR3 is 13 amino acids long.